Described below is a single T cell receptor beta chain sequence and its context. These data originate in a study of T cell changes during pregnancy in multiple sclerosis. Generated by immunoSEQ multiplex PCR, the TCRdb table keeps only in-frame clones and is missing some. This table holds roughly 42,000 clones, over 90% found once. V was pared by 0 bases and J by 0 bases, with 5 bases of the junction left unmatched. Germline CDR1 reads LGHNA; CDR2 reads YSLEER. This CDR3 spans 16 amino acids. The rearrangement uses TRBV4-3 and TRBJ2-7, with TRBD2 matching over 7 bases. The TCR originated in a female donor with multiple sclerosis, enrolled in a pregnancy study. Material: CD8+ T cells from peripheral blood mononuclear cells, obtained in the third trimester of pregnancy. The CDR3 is CASSQDIGGSSYEQYF. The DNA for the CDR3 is TGCGCCAGCAGCCAAGATATCGGGGGGAGCTCCTACGAGCAGTACTTC.